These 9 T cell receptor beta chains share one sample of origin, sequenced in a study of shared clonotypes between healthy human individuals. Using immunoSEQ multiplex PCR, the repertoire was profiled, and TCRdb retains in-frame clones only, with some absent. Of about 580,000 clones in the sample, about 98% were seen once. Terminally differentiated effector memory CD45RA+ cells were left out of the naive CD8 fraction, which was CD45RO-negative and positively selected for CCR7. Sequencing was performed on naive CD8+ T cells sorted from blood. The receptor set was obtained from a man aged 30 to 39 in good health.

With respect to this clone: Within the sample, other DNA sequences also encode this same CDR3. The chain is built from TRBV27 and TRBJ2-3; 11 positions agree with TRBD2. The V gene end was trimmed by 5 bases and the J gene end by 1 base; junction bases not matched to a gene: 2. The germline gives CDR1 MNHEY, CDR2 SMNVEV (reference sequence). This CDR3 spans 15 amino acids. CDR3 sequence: CASSLLAGGTDTQYF. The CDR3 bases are TGTGCCAGCAGTCTACTAGCGGGAGGCACAGATACGCAGTATTTT.

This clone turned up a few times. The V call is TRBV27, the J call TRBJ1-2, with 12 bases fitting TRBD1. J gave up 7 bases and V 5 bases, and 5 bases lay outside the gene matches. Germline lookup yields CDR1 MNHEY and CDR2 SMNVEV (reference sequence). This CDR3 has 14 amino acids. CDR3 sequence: CASSMGQGALGYTF. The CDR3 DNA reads TGTGCCAGCAGTATGGGACAGGGGGCTCTTGGCTACACCTTC.

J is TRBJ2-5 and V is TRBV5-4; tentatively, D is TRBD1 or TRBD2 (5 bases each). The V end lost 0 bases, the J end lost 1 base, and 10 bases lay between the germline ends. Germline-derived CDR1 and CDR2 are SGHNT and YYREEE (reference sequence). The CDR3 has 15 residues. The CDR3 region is CASSLAREFQETQYF. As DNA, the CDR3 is TGTGCCAGCAGCTTGGCCAGGGAGTTCCAAGAGACCCAGTACTTC. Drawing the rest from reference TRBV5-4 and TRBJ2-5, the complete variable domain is ETGVTQSPTHLIKTRGQQVTLRCSSQSGHNTVSWYQQALGQGPQFIFQYYREEENGRGNFPPRFSGLQFPNYSSELNVNALELDDSALYLCASSLAREFQETQYFGPGTRLLVL.

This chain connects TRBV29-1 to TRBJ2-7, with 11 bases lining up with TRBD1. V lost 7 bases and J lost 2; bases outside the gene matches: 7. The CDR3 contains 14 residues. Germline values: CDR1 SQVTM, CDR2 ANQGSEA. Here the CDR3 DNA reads TGCAGCGCCCTAGGACAGGGGGCAACCTACGAGCAGTACTTC. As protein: CSALGQGATYEQYF.

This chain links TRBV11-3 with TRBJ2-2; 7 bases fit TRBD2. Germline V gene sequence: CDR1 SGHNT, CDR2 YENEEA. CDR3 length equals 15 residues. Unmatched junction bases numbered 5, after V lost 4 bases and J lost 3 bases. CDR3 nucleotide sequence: TGTGCCAGCAGCTCCCCGGGAGGCCACACCGGGGAGCTGTTTTTT. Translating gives CASSSPGGHTGELFF.

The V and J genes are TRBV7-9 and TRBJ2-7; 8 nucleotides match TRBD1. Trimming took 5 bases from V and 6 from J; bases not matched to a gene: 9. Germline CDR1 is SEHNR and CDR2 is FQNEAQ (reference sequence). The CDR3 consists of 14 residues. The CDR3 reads CASSPGGLFGEQYF. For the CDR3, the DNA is TGTGCCAGCAGCCCAGGGGGCCTTTTCGGCGAGCAGTACTTC.

The CDR3 nucleotides read TGTGCCAGCAGTTTACAGATTCGGGCAGCGCAGTTCTTC. Encoded protein: CASSLQIRAAQFF. The V and J genes are TRBV27 and TRBJ2-1; D unresolved. The CDR3 is made up of 13 amino acids. Looked up from germline, CDR1 is MNHEY and CDR2 is SMNVEV (reference sequence). V lost 2 bases and J lost 12, with 14 bases in between.

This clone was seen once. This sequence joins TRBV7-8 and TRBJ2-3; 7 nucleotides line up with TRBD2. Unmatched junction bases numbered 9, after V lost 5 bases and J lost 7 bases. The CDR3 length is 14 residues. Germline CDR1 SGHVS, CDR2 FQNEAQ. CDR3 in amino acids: CASSPRDYPYTQYF. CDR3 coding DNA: TGTGCCAGCAGCCCCCGGGACTATCCTTATACGCAGTATTTT.

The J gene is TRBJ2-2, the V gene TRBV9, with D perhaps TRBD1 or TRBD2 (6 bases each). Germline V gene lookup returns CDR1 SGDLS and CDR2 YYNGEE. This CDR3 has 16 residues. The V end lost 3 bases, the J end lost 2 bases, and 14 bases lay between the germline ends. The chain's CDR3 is CASSGSGAGNTGELFF. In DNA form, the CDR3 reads TGTGCCAGCAGCGGATCAGGGGCGGGAAACACCGGGGAGCTGTTTTTT.